The T cell receptor (beta chain) described here comes from a study of OX40 agonist ivuxolimab in advanced cancers. Whole-study context: The patients received agonistic anti-OX40 (CD134) antibody ivuxolimab.

The assay was immunoSEQ multiplex PCR, and TCRdb's table has in-frame clones only and misses some. Of over 100,000 clones listed, 85% to 95% are singletons. This CDR3 has 14 residues. V gave up 2 bases and J gave up 7 bases; unmatched junction bases: 8. Germline CDR1 GTSNPN, CDR2 SVGIG (reference sequence). The specimen was CD4+ or CD8+ T cells sorted from blood, collected in a trial of the OX40 agonist ivuxolimab. The TCR was taken from an adult with an advanced solid tumor such as melanoma, head and neck, liver or kidney cancer. The rearrangement joins TRBV30 to TRBJ1-5; 7 bases map to TRBD1. The CDR3 loop reads CAWSTTGTRQPQHF. In DNA, the CDR3 is TGTGCCTGGAGTACGACAGGGACAAGACAGCCCCAGCATTTT.